One and the same sample provided the 6 T cell receptor beta chains below, sequenced in a study of blood T cells in healthy people across ages. The authors ran a second PCR of about 6 to 12 cycles using a sample-barcoded 5' primer and a J-beta primer mix. TCRdb reanalysed the 5' RACE reads using MiXCR and keeps one entry per CDR3 protein. Among 700,000 to 900,000 distinct CDR3 sequences listed, roughly 50% were seen once. Sequencing was done on a sample of blood. All receptors derive from a man aged 80 or over in good health.

This chain connects TRBV20-1 to TRBJ1-4, with 7 bases lining up with TRBD1. The CDR3 sequence is 13 residues long. Unmatched junction bases numbered 9, after V lost 6 bases and J lost 8 bases. The germline CDR1 and CDR2 sequences are DFQATT and SNEGSKA (reference sequence). For the CDR3, the DNA is TGCAGTGCACACAACAGGGGTGGGGAAAAACTGTTTTTT. Translating it yields CSAHNRGGEKLFF.

The CDR3 DNA reads as TGTGCCAGCAGTGATATCCGGAGATACGCGTATTTT. Amino acid sequence: CASSDIRRYAYF. The chain combines TRBV2 with TRBJ2-3, with D unresolved. Germline-derived CDR1 and CDR2 are SNHLY and FYNNEI. The CDR3 spans 12 residues. V was cut by 3 bases and J by 14 bases, with 15 bases left in between.

This clonotype showed up just once. A read error may produce the germline difference seen at one junction end. The chain links TRBV27 to TRBJ2-5; D might be TRBD2 (6 bases). The CDR3 loop spans 14 amino acids. The germline V gene encodes CDR1 MNHEY and CDR2 SMNVEV (reference sequence). CDR3 sequence reads: CAGSSMGGTETQYF. For the CDR3, the DNA is TGTGCCGGCAGTTCCATGGGGGGTACAGAGACCCAGTACTTC.

V and J are TRBV28 and TRBJ2-1; TRBD1 might be the D (6 bases). Germline CDR1 MDHEN, CDR2 SYDVKM. The germline V and J ends were trimmed by 6 bases and 4 bases, with 16 bases remaining between them. The CDR3 totals 15 residues. The CDR3 nucleotides read TGTGCCAGCAGCTTACAGGGAACTCCATACAATGAGCAGTTCTTC. Protein product: CASSLQGTPYNEQFF.

CDR3 region: CASPGPAGEQYF. CDR3 in DNA: TGTGCCAGCCCCGGACCGGCGGGGGAGCAGTACTTC. The chain carries TRBV2 and TRBJ2-5; 7 nucleotides line up with TRBD2. With 8 bases clipped from V and 11 bases from J, the junction kept 11 bases outside the gene matches. The CDR3 is made up of 12 amino acids. Germline assignment: CDR1 SNHLY and CDR2 FYNNEI.

The chain links TRBV7-3 to TRBJ2-5; D gene ambiguous. The CDR3 is 14 amino acids. Germline CDR1 and CDR2: SGHTA and FQGTGA. V lost 0 bases and J 5 bases, leaving 10 bases between the germline ends. The CDR3 loop is CASSLTGSGETQYF. CDR3 in DNA: TGTGCCAGCAGCTTAACTGGGTCCGGGGAGACCCAGTACTTC.